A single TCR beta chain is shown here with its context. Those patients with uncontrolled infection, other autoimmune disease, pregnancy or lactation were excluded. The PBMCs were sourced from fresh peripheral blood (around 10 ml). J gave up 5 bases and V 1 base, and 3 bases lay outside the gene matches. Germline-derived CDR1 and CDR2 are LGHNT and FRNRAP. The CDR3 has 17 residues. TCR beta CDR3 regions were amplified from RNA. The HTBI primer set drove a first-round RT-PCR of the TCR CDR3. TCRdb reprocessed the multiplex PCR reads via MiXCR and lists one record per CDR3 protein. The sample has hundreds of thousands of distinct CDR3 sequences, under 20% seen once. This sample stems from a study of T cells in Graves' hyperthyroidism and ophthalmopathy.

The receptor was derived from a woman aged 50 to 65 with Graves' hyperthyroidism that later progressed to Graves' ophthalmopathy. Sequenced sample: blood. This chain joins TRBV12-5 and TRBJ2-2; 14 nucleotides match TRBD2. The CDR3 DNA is TGTGCTAGTGGTTTGGGACTAGCGGGGGGGACGACCGGGGAGCTGTTTTTT. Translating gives CASGLGLAGGTTGELFF.